This T cell receptor (beta chain) was retrieved from a study of blood T cells in healthy people across ages (dated by TCRdb to the mid-2010s). In terms of the full investigation: In model experiments, template switching captured about one uniquely barcoded TCR beta cDNA molecule for every two T cells. Donors were grouped into four age groups: young (average approximately 15 years), middle-aged (less than 40), aged (approximately 67) and long-lived (about 89). The study analyzed two additional independent replicas of 1 million unique cDNA reads from the same blood draw for two donors, one aged 18 to 30 and one aged 80 or older. To avoid experimental bias, donors of different ages were spread randomly across the sequencing lanes. The study measured age-related changes in TCR beta repertoire diversity using deep sequencing normalized with unique cDNA molecular identifiers.

Points the paper makes about the study in general: There was a strong correlation between observed TCR beta diversity and the percentage of naive T cells measured by flow cytometry. Compared with the aged group, the long-lived group had more naive CD4+ T cells, fewer expanded clones and increased TCR diversity, suggesting age selection. Conclusive comparison of naive and antigen-experienced compartments was prevented by the profiling of bulk unsorted PBMCs. Estimates of total diversity based on one million sequenced T cells were considered lower bounds and underestimates. As age increased, observed TCR beta diversity per million T cells dropped in a roughly linear way, and a significant reduction was already evident by age roughly 36. The CMV infection status of donors was not known, potentially confounding age-related changes in expanded clonotypes.

The 39 donors, aged about 6 to 95 years, were systemically healthy Caucasian individuals from Russia. Each donor gave 8 to 10 milliliters of peripheral blood, collected into EDTA-treated Vacutainer tubes. Ficoll-Paque density-gradient centrifugation was used to isolate PBMCs, with at least 7 million obtained per sample. Trizol reagent was used to extract total RNA from the PBMCs, yielding at least 6 micrograms per sample. The percentages of naive CD45RAhigh/CD27high T cells were determined by flow cytometry on a PBMC aliquot from every donor. The receptor library was made with 5' RACE. Data came from an Illumina HiSeq 2500. A second PCR of roughly 7 to 11 cycles was performed with a sample-barcoded 5' primer and a J-beta primer mix. A template-switch 5' adaptor carrying 12 random nucleotides introduced a unique molecular identifier onto each TCR beta cDNA molecule. At least 2.5 million CDR3-containing paired-end reads were obtained from each sample. All of the RNA was converted into first-strand cDNA using the Mint cDNA synthesis kit, with a TRBC-specific oligonucleotide serving as the primer. All cDNA was treated with uracil-DNA glycosylase and then went through a first 18-cycle PCR with the universal primers M1SS and BC2_uni_R. Per the source publication's procedure: Each sample was normalized by randomly selecting 1 million high-quality reads, each carrying a distinct molecular identifier. Reads with shared molecular identifiers were discarded instead of being binned into consensus sequences. MiTCR, set to a Q25 quality threshold and the strictest error-elimination algorithm, was used for CDR3 identification, clonotype clustering and error correction. Lower-bound total TCR beta diversity was estimated with a nonparametric unseen species model using Euler transformation. TCRdb reanalyzed the raw reads on its own, using fastp at Q25 for trimming and MiXCR for clone calling, and kept in-frame beta chains. Here each entry gathers all rows of one CDR3 protein and keeps the most common genes and DNA. The V and J calls follow TCRdb's processing rather than the paper's. This sample has fewer than 950,000 distinct CDR3 sequences in its table, and about 34% of those were observed once. The ten largest clones represent under 15% of the sample.

CDR1 and CDR2 (ENHRY, SYGVKD) derive from the germline V gene. Measured from the cysteine to the phenylalanine, the CDR3 is 13 residues long. Only CDR3 DNA is held: 39 bases, read in frame from base 1. About this clonotype: What this receptor recognizes is not known. No base quality values were provided; no much bigger clone lies one nucleotide off.

This chain joins TRBV10-3 to TRBJ2-5, with a weak D call of TRBD2 (6 bases match). With the DNA end fitting TRBJ2-7 better, the J assignment may be wrong. The sequence was obtained from a man between 18 and 29 years old in good health. The sample taken for sequencing was blood. In nucleotides, the sequence is TGTGCCGCCTCGGGAGCCGACGCCTACGAGCAGTACTTC. Its product reads: CAASGADAYEQYF.